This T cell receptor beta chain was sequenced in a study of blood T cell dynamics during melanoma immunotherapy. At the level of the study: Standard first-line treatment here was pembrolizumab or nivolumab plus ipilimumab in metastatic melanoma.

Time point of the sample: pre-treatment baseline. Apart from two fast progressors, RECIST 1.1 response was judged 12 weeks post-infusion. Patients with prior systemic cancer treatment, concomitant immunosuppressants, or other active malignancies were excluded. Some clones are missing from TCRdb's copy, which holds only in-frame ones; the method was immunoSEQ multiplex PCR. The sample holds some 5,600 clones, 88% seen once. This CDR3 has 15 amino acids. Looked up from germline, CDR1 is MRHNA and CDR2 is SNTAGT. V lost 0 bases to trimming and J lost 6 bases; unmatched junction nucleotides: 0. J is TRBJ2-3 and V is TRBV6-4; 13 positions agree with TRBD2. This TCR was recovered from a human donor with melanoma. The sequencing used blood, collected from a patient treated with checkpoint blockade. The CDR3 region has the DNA TGTGCCAGCAGTGACTCGACTAGCGGGGGGGATACGCAGTATTTT. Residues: CASSDSTSGGDTQYF.